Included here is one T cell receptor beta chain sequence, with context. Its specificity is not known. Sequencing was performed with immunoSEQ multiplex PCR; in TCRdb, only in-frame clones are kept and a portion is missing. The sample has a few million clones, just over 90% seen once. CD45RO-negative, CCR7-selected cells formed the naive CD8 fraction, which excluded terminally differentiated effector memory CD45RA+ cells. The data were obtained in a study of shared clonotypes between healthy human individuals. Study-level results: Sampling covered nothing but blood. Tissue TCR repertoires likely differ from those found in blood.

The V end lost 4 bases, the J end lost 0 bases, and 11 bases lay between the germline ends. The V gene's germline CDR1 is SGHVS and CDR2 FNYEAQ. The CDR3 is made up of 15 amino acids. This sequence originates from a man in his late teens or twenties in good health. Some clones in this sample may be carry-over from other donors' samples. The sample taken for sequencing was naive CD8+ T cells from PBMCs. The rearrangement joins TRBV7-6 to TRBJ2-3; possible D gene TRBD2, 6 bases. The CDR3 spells CASSSIAASTDTQYF. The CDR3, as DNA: TGTGCCAGCAGCTCCATAGCGGCTAGCACAGATACGCAGTATTTT.